This is a list of T cell receptor beta chains from one sample in a study of radiotherapy plus CTLA-4 blockade in lung cancer. Only in-frame clones appear in the TCRdb table, and some are missing; sequencing was by immunoSEQ multiplex PCR. The repertoire includes approximately 77,000 clones, about 78% of them detected once, and approximately 22% sits in the top ten. The sequences come from peripheral blood, collected from a patient treated with radiotherapy plus ipilimumab. Receptors were obtained from a human donor with non-small cell lung cancer whose response to radiotherapy plus ipilimumab could not be evaluated. Some clones in this sample may be carry-over from other donors' samples. Each CDR3 is given with its conserved first and last residue. The order of the fields is D gene, V gene, J gene, CDR3 length, CDR3 protein. D genes are given only for firm matches.

NA	TRBV5-1	TRBJ2-2	14	CASAVQDLTGELFF
TRBD1	TRBV5-1	TRBJ2-3	14	CASDLGQGADTQYF
NA	TRBV4-1	TRBJ2-3	14	CASSQVPGGNTQYF
TRBD1	TRBV5-1	TRBJ1-1	15	CASSQPGQPNTEAFF
TRBD1	TRBV6-1	TRBJ1-2	15	CASSRRGQGARGYTF
NA	TRBV6-6	TRBJ1-2	14	CASSYVSRNYGYTF
TRBD2	TRBV29-1	TRBJ2-7	18	CSVEEELAGGLSSYEQYF
NA	TRBV28	TRBJ2-1	12	CASSSSPNEQFF
TRBD1	TRBV6-1	TRBJ1-2	15	CASSEAQGALYGYTF
NA	TRBV6-5	TRBJ1-4	13	CASQRGGDEKLFF
NA	TRBV6-6	TRBJ2-5	16	CASSYSNPGLWETQYF
NA	TRBV7-2	TRBJ2-5	16	CASSLKWGGLQETQYF
TRBD1	TRBV6-5	TRBJ2-7	12	CASSWDSYEQYF
NA	TRBV2	TRBJ2-7	13	CASSDSIPYEQYF
NA	TRBV10-1	TRBJ2-5	14	CASSEGGSQETQYF
NA	TRBV11-3	TRBJ2-5	14	CASSLDRTQETQYF
NA	TRBV28	TRBJ1-2	15	CASRLRDFGDYGYTF
TRBD2	TRBV28	TRBJ2-7	12	CASSGRVYEQYF
TRBD1	TRBV28	TRBJ2-7	15	CASRPGQGDSYEQYF
NA	TRBV5-6	TRBJ1-1	14	CASSFYGQSVEAFF
TRBD1	TRBV4-1	TRBJ1-2	17	CASSQEGFGQGNYGYTF
NA	TRBV7-9	TRBJ2-7	11	CASRHSYEQYF
NA	TRBV2	TRBJ1-2	14	CASSLRPRNYGYTF
TRBD2	TRBV4-1	TRBJ2-3	17	CASSQDGSGGGTDTQYF
TRBD1	TRBV6-5	TRBJ1-4	16	CASSYSPRGSDEKLFF
TRBD1	TRBV27	TRBJ1-2	13	CASSFQGGYGYTF
NA	TRBV6-1	TRBJ1-2	14	CASSSALANYGYTF
NA	TRBV5-1	TRBJ2-7	15	CASSPEGFPDYEQYF
NA	TRBV28	TRBJ2-7	12	CASSFVEIEQYF
NA	TRBV18	TRBJ1-6	15	CASSPGAGVDSPLHF
TRBD2	TRBV18	TRBJ2-3	17	CASSPPGTSGSTDTQYF
TRBD1	TRBV6-1	TRBJ2-1	16	CASSEPGQGPYNEQFF
TRBD1	TRBV19	TRBJ2-3	16	CASSIPTGASTDTQYF
TRBD1	TRBV5-6	TRBJ1-1	14	CASSSGTENTEAFF
TRBD1	TRBV6-6	TRBJ2-5	16	CASSYKGQGAQETQYF
TRBD2	TRBV6-6	TRBJ2-2	16	CATSNIGLAETGELFF
NA	TRBV2	NA	14	CASSSLYSSYEQYF
TRBD2	TRBV5-6	TRBJ2-1	16	CASSLASGGHGDEQFF